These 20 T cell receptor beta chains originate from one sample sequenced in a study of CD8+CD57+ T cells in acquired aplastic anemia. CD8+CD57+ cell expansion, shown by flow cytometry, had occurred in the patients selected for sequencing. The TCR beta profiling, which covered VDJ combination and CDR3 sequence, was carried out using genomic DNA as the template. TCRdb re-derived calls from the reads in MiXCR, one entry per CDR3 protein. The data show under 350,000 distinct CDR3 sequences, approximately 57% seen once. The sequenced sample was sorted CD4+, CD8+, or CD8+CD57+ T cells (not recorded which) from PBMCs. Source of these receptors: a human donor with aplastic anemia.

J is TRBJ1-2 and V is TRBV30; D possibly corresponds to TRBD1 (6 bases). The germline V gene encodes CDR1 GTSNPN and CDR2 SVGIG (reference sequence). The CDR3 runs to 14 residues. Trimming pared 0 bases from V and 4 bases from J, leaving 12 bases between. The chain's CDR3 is CAWSVLGAGYGYTF. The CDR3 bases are TGTGCCTGGAGTGTACTGGGGGCTGGCTATGGCTACACCTTC.

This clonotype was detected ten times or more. The CDR3 reads CASSQRLGAGYGYTF. Written as DNA, the CDR3 is TGTGCCAGCAGCCAGAGGTTGGGCGCCGGCTATGGCTACACCTTC. The V gene is TRBV5-6, the J gene TRBJ1-2; D uncertain. CDR1 SGHDT and CDR2 YYEEEE come from the germline V gene. V lost 4 bases, J lost 4 bases, and 17 bases lay in between. This CDR3 has 15 amino acids.

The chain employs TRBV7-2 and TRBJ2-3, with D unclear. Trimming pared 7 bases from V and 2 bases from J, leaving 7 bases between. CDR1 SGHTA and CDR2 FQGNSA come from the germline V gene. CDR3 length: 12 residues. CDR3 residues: CASTGFTDTQYF. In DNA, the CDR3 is TGTGCCAGCACCGGGTTCACAGATACGCAGTATTTT. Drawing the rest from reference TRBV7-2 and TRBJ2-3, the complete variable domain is GAGVSQSPSNKVTEKGKDVELRCDPISGHTALYWYRQSLGQGLEFLIYFQGNSAPDKSGLPSDRFSAERTGGSVSTLTIQRTQQEDSAVYLCASTGFTDTQYFGPGTRLTVL.

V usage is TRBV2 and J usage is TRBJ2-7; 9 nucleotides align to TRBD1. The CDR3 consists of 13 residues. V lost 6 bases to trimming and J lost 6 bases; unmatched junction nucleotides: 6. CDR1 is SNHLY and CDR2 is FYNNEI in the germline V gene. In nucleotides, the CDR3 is TGTGCCAGCAGCGGGACAGGGTTTATCGAGCAGTACTTC. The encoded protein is CASSGTGFIEQYF.

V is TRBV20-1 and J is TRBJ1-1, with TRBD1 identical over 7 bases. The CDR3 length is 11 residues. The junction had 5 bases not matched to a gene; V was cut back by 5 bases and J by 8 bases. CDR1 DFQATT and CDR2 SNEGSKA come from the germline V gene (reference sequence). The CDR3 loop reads CSADHRGEAFF. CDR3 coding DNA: TGCAGTGCTGACCACAGGGGAGAAGCTTTCTTT.

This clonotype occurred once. CDR3 sequence: CASSDDGGSNQPQHF. The CDR3 DNA reads as TGTGCCAGCAGTGACGACGGGGGAAGCAATCAGCCCCAGCATTTT. The chain combines TRBV9 with TRBJ1-5, with TRBD1 as a possible D gene (5 bases). In germline, CDR1 is SGDLS, CDR2 YYNGEE. This CDR3 contains 15 residues. V lost 5 bases and J lost 1, with 13 bases in between.

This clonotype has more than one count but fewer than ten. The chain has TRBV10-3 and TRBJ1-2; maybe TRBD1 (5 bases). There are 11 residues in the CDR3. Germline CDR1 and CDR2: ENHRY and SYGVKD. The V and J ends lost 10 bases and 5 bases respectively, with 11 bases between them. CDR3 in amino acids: CATNGGYGYTF. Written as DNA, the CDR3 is TGTGCCACCAACGGGGGGTATGGCTACACCTTC.

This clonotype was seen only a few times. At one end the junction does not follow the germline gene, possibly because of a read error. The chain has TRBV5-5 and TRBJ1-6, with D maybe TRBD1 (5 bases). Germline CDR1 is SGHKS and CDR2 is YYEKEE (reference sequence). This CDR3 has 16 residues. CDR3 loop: CASSGQGRMHNSPLHF. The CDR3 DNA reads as TGCGCCAGCAGCGGGCAGGGAAGGATGCATAATTCACCCCTCCACTTT.

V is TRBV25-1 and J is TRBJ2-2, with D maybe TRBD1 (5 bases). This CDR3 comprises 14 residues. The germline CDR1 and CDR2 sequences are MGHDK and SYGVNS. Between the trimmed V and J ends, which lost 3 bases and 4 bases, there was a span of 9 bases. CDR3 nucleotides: TGTGCCAGCAGTGACAGGGTTGTCACCGGGGAGCTGTTTTTT. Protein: CASSDRVVTGELFF.

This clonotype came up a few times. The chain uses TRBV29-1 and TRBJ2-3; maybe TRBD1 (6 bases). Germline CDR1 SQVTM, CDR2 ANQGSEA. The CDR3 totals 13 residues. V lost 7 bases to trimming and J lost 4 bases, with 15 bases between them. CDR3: CSELQGHPDTQYF. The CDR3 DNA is TGCAGCGAGCTACAGGGACACCCAGATACGCAGTATTTT.

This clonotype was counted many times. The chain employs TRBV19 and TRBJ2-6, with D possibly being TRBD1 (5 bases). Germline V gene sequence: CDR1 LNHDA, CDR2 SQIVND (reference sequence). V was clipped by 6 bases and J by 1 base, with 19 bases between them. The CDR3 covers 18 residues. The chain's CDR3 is CASRQLQGRGSGANVLTF. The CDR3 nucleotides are TGTGCCAGTAGGCAACTGCAGGGTCGTGGGTCTGGGGCCAACGTCCTGACTTTC.

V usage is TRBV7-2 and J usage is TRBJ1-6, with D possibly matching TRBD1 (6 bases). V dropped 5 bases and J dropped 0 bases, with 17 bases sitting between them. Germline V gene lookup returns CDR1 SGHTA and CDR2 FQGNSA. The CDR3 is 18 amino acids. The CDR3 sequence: CASSPLWGARSYNSPLHF. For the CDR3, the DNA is TGTGCCAGCAGCCCATTATGGGGGGCTCGCTCCTATAATTCACCCCTCCACTTT.

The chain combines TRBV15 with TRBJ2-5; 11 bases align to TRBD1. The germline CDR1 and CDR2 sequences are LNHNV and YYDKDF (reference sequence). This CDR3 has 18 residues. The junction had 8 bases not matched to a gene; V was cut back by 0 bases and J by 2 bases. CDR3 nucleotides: TGTGCCACCAGCAGAGATGGAGGGGGACAGGGGGAGCAAGAGACCCAGTACTTC. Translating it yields CATSRDGGGQGEQETQYF.

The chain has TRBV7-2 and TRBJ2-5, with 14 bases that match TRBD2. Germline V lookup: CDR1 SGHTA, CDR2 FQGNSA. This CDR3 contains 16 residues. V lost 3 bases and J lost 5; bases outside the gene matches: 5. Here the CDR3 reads CASSFGTSGSGETQYF. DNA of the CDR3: TGTGCCAGCAGCTTCGGGACTAGCGGGAGTGGGGAGACCCAGTACTTC.

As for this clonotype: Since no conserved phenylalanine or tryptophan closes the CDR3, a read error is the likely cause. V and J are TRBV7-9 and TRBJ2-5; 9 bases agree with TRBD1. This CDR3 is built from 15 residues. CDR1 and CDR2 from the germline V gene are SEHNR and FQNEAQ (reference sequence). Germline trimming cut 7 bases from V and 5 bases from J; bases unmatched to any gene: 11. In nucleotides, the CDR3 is TGTGCCAGCAATCCAGTGGGACAGGGTGCCGAGACCCAGTACTCC. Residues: CASNPVGQGAETQYS.

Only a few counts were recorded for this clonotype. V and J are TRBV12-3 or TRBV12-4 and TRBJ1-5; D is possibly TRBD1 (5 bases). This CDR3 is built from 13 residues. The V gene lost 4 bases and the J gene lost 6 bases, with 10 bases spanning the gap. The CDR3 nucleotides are TGTGCCAGCAGTTCCAGGGCGCCTCAGCCCCAGCATTTT. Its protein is CASSSRAPQPQHF.

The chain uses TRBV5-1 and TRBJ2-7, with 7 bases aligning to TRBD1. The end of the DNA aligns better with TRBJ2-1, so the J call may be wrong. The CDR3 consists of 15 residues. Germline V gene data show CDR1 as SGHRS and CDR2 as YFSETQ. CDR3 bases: TGCGCCAGCAGCTCGGCACAGGGGATTCACAATGAGCAGTTCTTC. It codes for CASSSAQGIHNEQFF.

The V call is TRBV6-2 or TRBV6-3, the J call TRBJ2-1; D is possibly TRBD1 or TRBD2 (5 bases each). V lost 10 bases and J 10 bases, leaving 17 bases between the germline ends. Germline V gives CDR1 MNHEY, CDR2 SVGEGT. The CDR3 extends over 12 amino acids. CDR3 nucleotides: TGTGCCACAGGTCCCGAGGGGCTAGAGCAGTTCTTC. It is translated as CATGPEGLEQFF.

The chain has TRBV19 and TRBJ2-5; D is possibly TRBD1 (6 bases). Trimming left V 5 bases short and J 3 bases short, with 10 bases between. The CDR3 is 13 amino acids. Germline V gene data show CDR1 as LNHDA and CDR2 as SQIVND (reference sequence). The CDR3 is CASSPDREETQYF. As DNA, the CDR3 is TGTGCCAGTAGTCCGGACAGAGAAGAGACCCAGTACTTC.

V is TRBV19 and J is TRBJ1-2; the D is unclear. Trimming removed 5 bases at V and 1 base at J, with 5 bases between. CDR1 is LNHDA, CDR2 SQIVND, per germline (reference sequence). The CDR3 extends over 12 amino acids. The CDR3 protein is CASSPINYGYTF. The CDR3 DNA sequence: TGTGCCAGTAGTCCGATTAACTATGGCTACACCTTC.